Following are 18 T cell receptor beta chains from one sample sequenced in a study of blood T cell repertoires in COVID-19. Profiling relied on immunoSEQ multiplex PCR, and the TCRdb table lists in-frame clones only, not all of them. The sample shows roughly 500,000 clones, around nine tenths of them seen only once. The specimen sequenced was PBMCs or T cells enriched from blood (not recorded which). These receptors all come from a woman in her sixties or seventies who had recovered from COVID-19.

This chain uses TRBV24-1 with TRBJ2-1; TRBD1 matches at 8 bases. Germline loops: CDR1 KGHDR, CDR2 SFDVKD. The CDR3 runs 18 residues. Trimming cost V 3 bases and J 2 bases; bases outside gene matches: 11. The CDR3 sequence is CATSDPSPRDRTYNEQFF. The CDR3 bases are TGTGCCACCAGTGATCCCTCCCCCCGGGACAGGACCTACAATGAGCAGTTCTTC.

The CDR3 nucleotides read TGTGCCATCGGACAGATCCAAGAGACCCAGTACTTC. It is translated as CAIGQIQETQYF. The chain has TRBV10-3 and TRBJ2-5, with D maybe TRBD1 (6 bases). The CDR3 spans 12 residues. The V gene's germline CDR1 is ENHRY and CDR2 SYGVKD. V shed 8 bases and J shed 1 base, with 8 bases lying between them.

In this sample, this clone turned up a few times. This specimen includes other DNA sequences encoding the same CDR3. The CDR3 is CASSPQGGGNQPQHF. The CDR3 nucleotides read TGTGCCAGCTCACCACAGGGAGGGGGCAATCAGCCCCAGCATTTT. This sequence joins TRBV18 and TRBJ1-5; a possible D gene is TRBD1 (5 bases). CDR1 is KGHSH and CDR2 is LQKENI in the germline V gene. The CDR3 extends over 15 amino acids. V lost 1 base, J lost 2 bases, and 9 bases lay in between.

This chain links TRBV19 with TRBJ1-2, with TRBD1 matching over 7 bases. With 8 bases clipped from V and 0 bases from J, the junction kept 9 bases outside the gene matches. Germline CDR1 LNHDA, CDR2 SQIVND (reference sequence). The length of the CDR3 is 15 residues. The chain's CDR3 is CASSFIGTANYGYTF. The CDR3 region has the DNA TGTGCCAGTTCTTTCATCGGGACAGCTAACTATGGCTACACCTTC.

The chain couples TRBV4-1 to TRBJ1-2; TRBD1 matches at 9 bases. Germline values: CDR1 MGHRA, CDR2 YSYEKL. This CDR3 spans 16 amino acids. J gave up 8 bases and V 2 bases, and 12 bases lay outside the gene matches. The CDR3 loop reads CASSQLQGANRKGYTF. CDR3 DNA: TGCGCCAGCAGCCAATTACAGGGGGCGAATCGGAAAGGCTACACCTTC.

The chain uses TRBV6-5 and TRBJ2-1; 7 nucleotides agree with TRBD1. Looked up from germline, CDR1 is MNHEY and CDR2 is SVGAGI. With 8 bases clipped from V and 2 bases from J, the junction kept 3 bases outside the gene matches. The CDR3 sequence is 13 residues long. The CDR3: CASGTATYNEQFF. CDR3 coding DNA: TGTGCCAGCGGGACAGCGACCTACAATGAGCAGTTCTTC.

The CDR3 region has the DNA TGTGCCAGCAGCCAAAGGACTAGCCAACTCCAAGAGACCCAGTACTTC. Protein: CASSQRTSQLQETQYF. The chain links TRBV3-1 (or the pseudogene TRBV3-2) to TRBJ2-5, with 8 bases aligning to TRBD2. V shed 2 bases, J shed 1 base, and the junction held 6 bases outside the gene matches. The CDR3 loop spans 16 amino acids. Germline values: CDR1 LGHDT, CDR2 YNNKEL (reference sequence).

This clone has only one observation. In the same sample, other DNA sequences code for this CDR3. The rearrangement uses TRBV20-1 and TRBJ1-2; 7 bases line up with TRBD1. CDR1 and CDR2 (germline): DFQATT, SNEGSKA (reference sequence). The CDR3 loop spans 13 amino acids. Trimming removed 3 bases from V and 2 bases from J; junction bases left unmatched: 3. The CDR3 reads CSASSGQNYGYTF. The CDR3 bases are TGCAGTGCTAGTTCGGGACAGAACTATGGCTACACCTTC.

V usage is TRBV9 and J usage is TRBJ2-3, with D perhaps matching TRBD1 (7 bases). V lost 0 bases and J 0 bases, leaving 11 bases between the germline ends. The CDR3 is made up of 16 amino acids. Germline V gene data show CDR1 as SGDLS and CDR2 as YYNGEE. CDR3 sequence: CASSVEQGTSTDTQYF. CDR3 nucleotides: TGTGCCAGCAGCGTAGAACAGGGGACTAGCACAGATACGCAGTATTTT.

The genes are TRBV7-9 and TRBJ2-2, with 9 positions matching TRBD1. The germline V gene has CDR1 SEHNR and CDR2 FQNEAQ (reference sequence). The CDR3 loop spans 16 amino acids. V dropped 5 bases and J dropped 5; count of bases not matched to a gene: 9. CDR3: CASSPGTGSDTGELFF. The CDR3 nucleotides read TGTGCCAGCAGCCCTGGGACAGGGAGTGATACCGGGGAGCTGTTTTTT. The full variable domain, its missing parts supplied by reference TRBV7-9 and TRBJ2-2, is DTGVSQNPRHKITKRGQNVTFRCDPISEHNRLYWYRQTLGQGPEFLTYFQNEAQLEKSRLLSDRFSAERPKGSFSTLEIQRTEQGDSAMYLCASSPGTGSDTGELFFGEGSRLTVL.

The chain joins TRBV3-1 (or the pseudogene TRBV3-2) to TRBJ2-3, with D perhaps matching TRBD2 (6 bases). Germline V lookup: CDR1 LGHDT, CDR2 YNNKEL (reference sequence). Trimming removed 2 bases at V and 6 bases at J, with 15 bases between. This CDR3 comprises 15 residues. CDR3 residues: CASSQNVGGMDTQYF. For the CDR3, the DNA is TGTGCCAGCAGCCAAAACGTTGGGGGGATGGATACGCAGTATTTT.

The J gene is TRBJ1-6, the V gene TRBV28; no definite D call. Germline loops: CDR1 MDHEN, CDR2 SYDVKM. Deletions cut 4 bases from V and 0 bases from J, with 16 bases between. The CDR3 length is 18 residues. CDR3 residues: CASSSPLGLGSYNSPLHF. The CDR3 region has the DNA TGTGCCAGCAGTTCCCCCCTAGGTTTGGGCTCCTATAATTCACCCCTCCACTTT.

This sequence joins TRBV21-1 and TRBJ2-7; TRBD1, the table's D call, was not compared with the DNA. TRBV21-1 is marked as a pseudogene. CDR3 length equals 13 residues. The CDR3 region is CASSKALRQGIYF. CDR3 in DNA: TGTGCCAGCAGCAAAGCGCTTAGACAGGGGATCTACTTC.

The CDR3 is CAIRGRGADTQYF. In nucleotides, the CDR3 is TGTGCCATCAGGGGCAGGGGGGCAGATACGCAGTATTTT. This chain links TRBV10-3 with TRBJ2-3, with D possibly being TRBD1 (7 bases). Trimming left V 6 bases short and J 4 bases short, with 11 bases between. The germline V gene has CDR1 ENHRY and CDR2 SYGVKD. CDR3 length: 13 amino acids.

The chain combines TRBV4-2 with TRBJ1-5; D is unresolved. From germline, CDR1 is LGHNA and CDR2 YNFKEQ. Trimming pared 2 bases from V and 7 bases from J, leaving 15 bases between. The CDR3 is 15 amino acids. CDR3 protein: CASSQRGGLGQPQHF. CDR3 nucleotides: TGTGCCAGCAGCCAACGAGGCGGGCTCGGGCAGCCCCAGCATTTT.

This sequence joins TRBV2 and TRBJ1-5; maybe TRBD1 (5 bases). The V end lost 4 bases, the J end lost 0 bases, and 13 bases lay between the germline ends. CDR3 size: 16 residues. Germline CDR1 is SNHLY and CDR2 is FYNNEI. The CDR3 DNA is TGTGCCAGCAGTGGGACATTGGGGGGTAGCAATCAGCCCCAGCATTTT. It translates to CASSGTLGGSNQPQHF.

The chain combines TRBV7-9 with TRBJ1-1, with 7 bases lining up with TRBD1. This CDR3 is 16 amino acids long. The germline V gene has CDR1 SEHNR and CDR2 FQNEAQ (reference sequence). V dropped 4 bases and J dropped 2; count of bases not matched to a gene: 10. Written as DNA, the CDR3 is TGTGCCAGCAGCTCGGTCCCGGGACAGATAAACACTGAAGCTTTCTTT. Protein: CASSSVPGQINTEAFF.

The chain employs TRBV4-1 and TRBJ2-7; TRBD2 matches at 12 bases. Germline-derived CDR1 and CDR2 are MGHRA and YSYEKL. There are 16 residues in the CDR3. Unmatched junction bases numbered 5, after V lost 1 base and J lost 4 bases. The CDR3 is CASSQVGLAGSYEQYV. CDR3 nucleotide sequence: TGCGCCAGCAGCCAAGTGGGACTAGCGGGCTCTTACGAGCAGTACGTC.